Described below is a single TCR beta chain sequence and its context. TCRdb re-called the 5' RACE reads and catalogs CDR3 proteins one per entry, DNA excluded. Its clone listing holds 160,000 or so distinct CDR3 sequences. The CDR3 has 14 residues. The germline V gene encodes CDR1 SGHRS and CDR2 YFSETQ. This entry is derived from a study of monozygotic twins with inflammatory bowel disease. The rearrangement joins TRBV5-1 to TRBJ2-5; without DNA, the TCRdb call of TRBD2 cannot be checked. The source is a human donor with ulcerative colitis or Crohn's disease, or a healthy co-twin of an affected twin (not recorded which). The sequenced sample was blood. The CDR3 loop reads CASSRGGDQETQYF.